At least ten counts were recorded for the clone carrying this T cell receptor (beta chain). What it binds is unknown. TCRdb reanalysed the 5' RACE reads using MiXCR and keeps one entry per CDR3 protein. Of some 200,000 distinct CDR3 sequences listed, approximately 24% are singletons. The germline gives CDR1 DFQATT, CDR2 SNEGSKA (reference sequence). CDR3 length: 15 residues. The V segment lost 3 bases and the J segment 9 bases; nucleotides outside the gene matches: 17. The data are from a study of CD8 T cells in ankylosing spondylitis. Study outcomes and limitations: Fewer than ten highly homologous variants made up a TCR beta motif that seemed to typify ankylosing spondylitis blood. Past studies reported some motif variants in reactive arthritis synovial fluid and blood. There was reportedly significant enrichment of clones that were disease-linked in matched ankylosing spondylitis synovial fluid.

The origin of this receptor is a male donor with ankylosing spondylitis or in good health (not recorded which). Material: blood, either unsorted or a sorted T cell fraction (not recorded which). V gene TRBV20-1 combines with J gene TRBJ2-7; 7 bases map to TRBD2. CDR3 sequence: CSARKPGTTILVQYF. The CDR3 nucleotides read TGCAGTGCTAGGAAACCCGGGACTACAATATTGGTGCAGTACTTC.